This TCR beta chain was documented in a study of Ad26.COV2.S vaccination and SARS-CoV-2 variants. On the study more broadly: Among those in the COV1001 Ad26.COV2.S trial arm was the donor. General study points: Relative to placebo recipients, vaccine recipients exhibited elevated spike-specific TCR breadth. Similar non-spike TCR breadth was observed in recipients of vaccine and of placebo.

Noted treatment: around 19 received Ad26.COV2.S at low or high dose, single or two shots; roughly five received placebo; per-sample allocation not given. The samples date from day 63 after the first vaccine or placebo injection. TCRdb's table, derived via immunoSEQ multiplex PCR, lists solely in-frame clones and lacks some. The repertoire holds approximately 300,000 clones, about 85% seen once, with under 2.5% in the top ten. The CDR3 covers 15 residues. Germline-derived CDR1 and CDR2 are SGHDT and YYEEEE. V lost 4 bases, J lost 7 bases, and 8 bases stayed unmatched. A remark on this clone: Its target is unknown.

The sequences come from peripheral blood, collected in a trial of Ad26.COV2.S vaccine versus placebo. The chain recombines TRBV5-6 with TRBJ1-6, with 7 nucleotides matching TRBD1. This TCR was sampled from a person aged 18-60 years who received the Ad26.COV2.S COVID-19 vaccine or a placebo. This CDR3 is CASSLRQGVNSPLHF. The CDR3 DNA follows: TGTGCCAGCAGCCTCAGACAGGGCGTGAATTCACCCCTCCACTTT.